This T cell receptor beta chain was captured in a study of blood T cell repertoires in COVID-19. The overall study: The United States, Italy and Spain were the sources of the acute and convalescent COVID-19 samples. The cDNA or gDNA used as material had been derived from T cells, B-cell-depleted T cells, or PBMCs.

This clone was recorded only once. Germline assignment: CDR1 GTSNPN and CDR2 SVGIG (reference sequence). The ends lost 2 bases at V and 5 bases at J; junction bases unmatched: 2. CDR3 length equals 13 residues. Per the study methods: Reference gene primer amplification yielded estimated nucleated cell counts. TCRdb keeps only in-frame clones here, not all; method: immunoSEQ multiplex PCR. The D gene and trimming were derived from the DNA, and the V and J assignments and clone size from that table. The sample carries under 250,000 clones, roughly 80% recorded once. This clonotype was obtained from a woman of 80 years or more with acute or convalescent COVID-19. Sequenced: peripheral blood. The rearrangement links TRBV30 to TRBJ2-1, with 8 bases fitting TRBD1. The CDR3 DNA reads TGTGCCTGGAGTACGGACAGGGACAATGAGCAGTTCTTC. Its protein product is CAWSTDRDNEQFF.